The 30 T cell receptor beta chains given below trace back to one sample, sequenced in a study of beta chain features in type 1 diabetes. These receptors' targets are unknown. The investigators reverse transcribed all of the isolated RNA, so they sequenced expressed TCRB transcripts. TCRdb's table, derived via immunoSEQ multiplex PCR, lists solely in-frame clones and lacks some. The data contain approximately 160,000 clones, around 63% of them singletons. Study outcomes and limitations: The study found moderately but significantly shorter TCRB CDR3s in all four CD4+ subsets of Type 1 diabetes patients.

Sample: naive CD4+ T cells from blood. These receptors were taken from a man in his thirties or forties with type 1 diabetes.

This clone came up a few times. This chain links TRBV7-2 with TRBJ2-7; D could derive from TRBD1 or TRBD2 (5 bases each). Trimming left V 4 bases short and J 4 bases short, with 17 bases between. The CDR3 contains 15 residues. CDR1 and CDR2 (germline): SGHTA, FQGNSA. Written as DNA, the CDR3 is TGTGCCAGCAGCTATGGGGCGGGCACCGTTTACGAGCAGTACTTC. This sequence encodes CASSYGAGTVYEQYF.

Only a few counts were recorded for this clone. The chain recombines TRBV10-3 with TRBJ2-1, with D maybe TRBD1 (5 bases). CDR1 ENHRY and CDR2 SYGVKD come from the germline V gene. The CDR3 runs to 14 residues. V lost 6 bases to trimming and J lost 0 bases, with 9 bases between them. DNA of the CDR3: TGTGCCATCAGGACAGAGTTCTCCTACAATGAGCAGTTCTTC. This gives the protein CAIRTEFSYNEQFF.

This clone was recorded a few times. The chain uses TRBV7-2 and TRBJ2-1; a weak D match, TRBD1 (6 bases). Germline lookup yields CDR1 SGHTA and CDR2 FQGNSA. CDR3 length: 17 residues. Trimming removed 1 base from V and 1 base from J, with 14 bases in between. The CDR3 spells CASSLVSARGSYNEQFF. CDR3 bases: TGTGCCAGCAGCTTAGTTTCGGCCAGGGGTTCCTACAATGAGCAGTTCTTC.

The genes are TRBV25-1 and TRBJ2-2, with D uncertain. Trimming left V 3 bases short and J 7 bases short, with 9 bases between. CDR3 length: 13 residues. Per the germline V gene, CDR1 is MGHDK and CDR2 is SYGVNS. The CDR3, as DNA: TGTGCCAGCAGTGAGCCGCAGTTCGGGGAGCTGTTTTTT. The encoded protein is CASSEPQFGELFF.

The chain combines TRBV29-1 with TRBJ1-4; 9 nucleotides line up with TRBD1. Looked up from germline, CDR1 is SQVTM and CDR2 is ANQGSEA. The CDR3 has 13 amino acids. The trim removed 5 bases at V and 7 bases at J, leaving 5 bases unmatched. CDR3 coding DNA: TGCAGCGTTAGGGGACAGGGTATTGAAAAACTGTTTTTT. Protein sequence: CSVRGQGIEKLFF.

In its sample, this clone was seen a few times. The chain is built from TRBV25-1 and TRBJ1-6, with D unresolved. Germline V gene data show CDR1 as MGHDK and CDR2 as SYGVNS. The V and J ends lost 4 bases and 9 bases respectively, with 13 bases between them. The CDR3 is made up of 14 amino acids. CDR3 coding DNA: TGTGCCAGCAGTGGGGGAGTGATATCTTCACCCCTCCACTTT. Translating it yields CASSGGVISSPLHF.

The chain joins TRBV29-1 to TRBJ1-1, with D unresolved. CDR1 is SQVTM and CDR2 is ANQGSEA in the germline V gene. The CDR3 has 13 amino acids. V was clipped by 8 bases and J by 0 bases, with 13 bases between them. CDR3 nucleotide sequence: TGCAGCAGCCGTCAGGTGATGAACACTGAAGCTTTCTTT. Translation: CSSRQVMNTEAFF.

The V gene is TRBV28, the J gene TRBJ1-6; 7 nucleotides line up with TRBD1. The CDR3 loop spans 14 amino acids. Germline CDR1 and CDR2: MDHEN and SYDVKM. V shed 5 bases and J 8 bases; nucleotides not matched to a gene: 6. CDR3 region: CASSLGTAHSPLHF. The CDR3 DNA reads as TGTGCCAGCAGTCTCGGGACAGCCCATTCACCCCTCCACTTT.

The chain has TRBV29-1 and TRBJ2-1, with 10 bases aligning to TRBD1. This CDR3 comprises 15 residues. Germline V lookup: CDR1 SQVTM, CDR2 ANQGSEA. With V trimmed by 4 bases and J by 7 bases, 10 bases remained unmatched. The CDR3 DNA reads as TGCAGCGTTGTTGGCCCAGGGACAGGGGAAAATGAGCAGTTCTTC. This gives the protein CSVVGPGTGENEQFF.

J is TRBJ2-5 and V is TRBV7-2; no definite D call. The CDR3 contains 15 residues. Germline CDR1 reads SGHTA; CDR2 reads FQGNSA. Trimming pared 5 bases from V and 1 base from J, leaving 14 bases between. CDR3 loop: CASSLVSQSQETQYF. The CDR3 region has the DNA TGTGCCAGCAGCCTAGTGTCACAGTCCCAAGAGACCCAGTACTTC.

The chain uses TRBV29-1 and TRBJ2-1; 7 nucleotides agree with TRBD2. The length of the CDR3 is 15 residues. V lost 7 bases and J lost 1; bases outside the gene matches: 10. Germline V lookup: CDR1 SQVTM, CDR2 ANQGSEA. The CDR3 nucleotides read TGCAGCGCCGCCCGACTAGCCCTTTCCTACAATGAGCAGTTCTTC. Residues: CSAARLALSYNEQFF.

This clone was counted only a few times. The V call is TRBV29-1, the J call TRBJ2-7; D is possibly TRBD1 (5 bases). Germline V gene data show CDR1 as SQVTM and CDR2 as ANQGSEA. This CDR3 has 11 amino acids. Trimming cost V 6 bases and J 4 bases, with 10 bases left between them. Here the CDR3 reads CSVSQAYEQYF. The CDR3 DNA sequence: TGCAGCGTATCACAGGCATACGAGCAGTACTTC.

The CDR3 reads CASSQDRRASGYTF. Written as DNA, the CDR3 is TGCGCCAGCAGCCAAGATCGACGGGCTAGTGGCTACACCTTC. V gene TRBV4-3 combines with J gene TRBJ1-2, with D hard to call. The V gene lost 0 bases and the J gene lost 7 bases, with 12 bases spanning the gap. This CDR3 spans 14 amino acids. The germline gives CDR1 LGHNA, CDR2 YSLEER.

This clone was counted between two and nine times. The chain employs TRBV29-1 and TRBJ1-1; TRBD1 matches at 7 bases. Germline values: CDR1 SQVTM, CDR2 ANQGSEA. Trimming at V came to 8 bases and at J to 0 bases, leaving 6 bases not matched to a gene. CDR3 length: 13 amino acids. CDR3 amino acids: CSPEDRLNTEAFF. Here the CDR3 DNA reads TGCAGCCCCGAGGACAGGCTGAACACTGAAGCTTTCTTT. The full variable domain, its missing parts supplied by reference TRBV29-1 and TRBJ1-1, is SAVISQKPSRDICQRGTSLTIQCQVDSQVTMMFWYRQQPGQSLTLIATANQGSEATYESGFVIDKFPISRPNLTFSTLTVSNMSPEDSSIYLCSPEDRLNTEAFFGQGTRLTVV.

This clone was seen only a few times. This chain connects TRBV29-1 to TRBJ2-1; D unresolved. V shed 4 bases and J shed 9 bases, with 7 bases lying between them. Per germline, CDR1 SQVTM and CDR2 ANQGSEA. CDR3 length equals 10 residues. The CDR3 sequence is CSVVPGEQFF. CDR3 nucleotide sequence: TGCAGCGTTGTCCCTGGTGAGCAGTTCTTC.

The chain uses TRBV15 and TRBJ2-3; D remains unclear. CDR1 and CDR2 from the germline V gene are LNHNV and YYDKDF (reference sequence). This CDR3 region has 14 residues. Trimming left V 0 bases short and J 0 bases short, with 4 bases between. Here the CDR3 DNA reads TGTGCCACCAGCAGAGAGGACAGCACAGATACGCAGTATTTT. Translation gives CATSREDSTDTQYF.

This clone was counted once. The chain joins TRBV7-2 to TRBJ2-5; D possibly corresponds to TRBD2 (5 bases). CDR1 SGHTA and CDR2 FQGNSA come from the germline V gene. Trimming removed 1 base at V and 5 bases at J, with 14 bases between. The CDR3 totals 15 residues. CDR3 residues: CASSLGLGLAETQYF. The CDR3 region has the DNA TGTGCCAGCAGCTTAGGGTTAGGACTTGCGGAGACCCAGTACTTC. Full variable domain (outside the CDR3, taken from reference TRBV7-2 and TRBJ2-5): GAGVSQSPSNKVTEKGKDVELRCDPISGHTALYWYRQSLGQGLEFLIYFQGNSAPDKSGLPSDRFSAERTGGSVSTLTIQRTQQEDSAVYLCASSLGLGLAETQYFGPGTRLLVL.

The chain has TRBV23-1 and TRBJ1-3; D is uncertain. TRBV23-1 is classed as an ORF, of uncertain function. V was trimmed by 4 bases and J by 4 bases, leaving 2 bases between them. The CDR3 spans 11 residues. This CDR3 is CASSRGNTIYF. DNA for the CDR3: TGCGCCAGCAGTCGAGGAAACACCATATATTTT.

The chain recombines TRBV10-3 with TRBJ2-7, with 8 bases identical to TRBD1. Looked up from germline, CDR1 is ENHRY and CDR2 is SYGVKD. This CDR3 contains 14 residues. Trimming cost V 4 bases and J 0 bases; bases outside gene matches: 2. CDR3 loop: CAISGTGSSYEQYF. CDR3 in DNA: TGTGCCATCAGTGGGACAGGGAGCTCCTACGAGCAGTACTTC.

This clone occurred a few times. The chain uses TRBV30 and TRBJ1-6; tentative D call: TRBD1 (6 bases). The CDR3 runs 12 residues. V was trimmed by 4 bases and J by 9 bases, leaving 10 bases between them. Germline assignment: CDR1 GTSNPN and CDR2 SVGIG (reference sequence). The CDR3 DNA is TGTGCCTGGAACAGGGTTGTTTCACCCCTCCACTTT. The encoded protein is CAWNRVVSPLHF.

This clone was found a few times. The V and J genes are TRBV29-1 and TRBJ2-1, with TRBD1 matching 8 bases. V trimming: 7 bases; J trimming: 2 bases; junction bases outside the gene matches: 10. This CDR3 is 15 amino acids long. Germline lookup yields CDR1 SQVTM and CDR2 ANQGSEA. The DNA for the CDR3 is TGCAGCGCTGCCCGAGGACAGGGCACCTACAATGAGCAGTTCTTC. Protein: CSAARGQGTYNEQFF.

V is TRBV7-2 and J is TRBJ2-5; 8 bases map to TRBD2. With 1 base clipped from V and 2 bases from J, the junction kept 6 bases outside the gene matches. CDR3 length: 16 residues. Per germline, CDR1 SGHTA and CDR2 FQGNSA. The CDR3 DNA reads TGTGCCAGCAGCTTAGGCTCTCCTAGCGGGCAAGAGACCCAGTACTTC. Its translation: CASSLGSPSGQETQYF.

This clone was observed a handful of times. V gene TRBV30 combines with J gene TRBJ2-5, with D perhaps matching TRBD2 (6 bases). The CDR3 totals 15 residues. The ends were cut back, 0 bases at V and 4 bases at J, with 15 bases in the middle. CDR1 is GTSNPN and CDR2 is SVGIG in the germline V gene (reference sequence). The CDR3 here is CAWSVEWQGGETQYF. The CDR3 DNA reads as TGTGCCTGGAGTGTAGAGTGGCAGGGAGGAGAGACCCAGTACTTC.

This clone has only one observation. The chain carries TRBV18 and TRBJ2-5; D possibly corresponds to TRBD1 (6 bases). The CDR3 is 13 amino acids. Germline V gene data show CDR1 as KGHSH and CDR2 as LQKENI. Trimming stripped 6 bases from V and 3 bases from J, with 11 bases between. CDR3 in amino acids: CASSADRKETQYF. Here the CDR3 DNA reads TGTGCCAGCTCGGCGGACAGAAAAGAGACCCAGTACTTC.

The chain joins TRBV25-1 to TRBJ2-5, with D perhaps assigned TRBD1 or TRBD2 (7 bases each). The germline V gene encodes CDR1 MGHDK and CDR2 SYGVNS. This CDR3 contains 17 residues. V lost 1 base and J lost 5, with 20 bases in between. The CDR3 nucleotides are TGTGCCAGCAGTGAATTGGGATGGAGGGAGGGGGCCGAGACCCAGTACTTC. Amino acid sequence: CASSELGWREGAETQYF.

This clone was counted only a few times. The chain uses TRBV30 and TRBJ2-7, with D maybe TRBD2 (5 bases). CDR3 length equals 11 residues. Germline V lookup: CDR1 GTSNPN, CDR2 SVGIG (reference sequence). The ends were cut back, 1 base at V and 5 bases at J, with 6 bases in the middle. The CDR3 reads CAWSGSDEQYF. CDR3 nucleotide sequence: TGTGCCTGGAGTGGTAGCGACGAGCAGTACTTC. The variable domain in full, completed from reference TRBV30 and TRBJ2-7, reads SQTIHQWPATLVQPVGSPLSLECTVEGTSNPNLYWYRQAAGRGLQLLFYSVGIGQISSEVPQNLSASRPQDRQFILSSKKLLLSDSGFYLCAWSGSDEQYFGPGTRLTVT.

The chain uses TRBV4-1 and TRBJ2-3; D perhaps matches TRBD1 (6 bases). Per germline, CDR1 MGHRA and CDR2 YSYEKL. V lost 1 base, J lost 4 bases, and 6 bases lay in between. The CDR3 runs 13 residues. The chain's CDR3 is CASSQGGPDTQYF. Written as DNA, the CDR3 is TGCGCCAGCAGCCAAGGGGGGCCAGATACGCAGTATTTT.

The chain is built from TRBV18 and TRBJ2-1; the match to TRBD1 covers 10 bases. This CDR3 has 13 residues. Germline CDR1 and CDR2: KGHSH and LQKENI. V gave up 6 bases and J gave up 8 bases; unmatched junction bases: 4. CDR3 in amino acids: CASSQTGGHEQFF. The CDR3 coding sequence is TGTGCCAGCTCCCAGACAGGGGGCCATGAGCAGTTCTTC.

This clone was recorded a few times. The chain uses TRBV15 and TRBJ2-5; D unresolved. Germline V gene sequence: CDR1 LNHNV, CDR2 YYDKDF (reference sequence). V was cut by 0 bases and J by 2 bases, with 7 bases left in between. This CDR3 contains 14 residues. In DNA, the CDR3 is TGTGCCACCAGCAGAGATAGACAACAAGAGACCCAGTACTTC. This encodes CATSRDRQQETQYF.

The chain links TRBV29-1 to TRBJ1-4, with D unresolved. V lost 4 bases, J lost 8 bases, and 8 bases lay in between. Germline CDR1 and CDR2: SQVTM and ANQGSEA. The CDR3 has 11 residues. The CDR3, as DNA: TGCAGCGTTGCGGAGAGGGAAAAACTGTTTTTT. This translates into CSVAEREKLFF.